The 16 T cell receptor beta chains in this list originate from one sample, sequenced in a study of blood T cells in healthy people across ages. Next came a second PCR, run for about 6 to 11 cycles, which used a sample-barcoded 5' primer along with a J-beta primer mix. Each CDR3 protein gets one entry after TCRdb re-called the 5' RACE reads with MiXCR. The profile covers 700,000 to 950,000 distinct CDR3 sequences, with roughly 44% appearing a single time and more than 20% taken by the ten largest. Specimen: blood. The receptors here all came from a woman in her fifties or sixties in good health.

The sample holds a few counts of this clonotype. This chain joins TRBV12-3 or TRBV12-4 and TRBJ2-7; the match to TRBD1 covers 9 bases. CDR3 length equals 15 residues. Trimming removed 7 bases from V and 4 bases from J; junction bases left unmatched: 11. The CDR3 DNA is TGTGCCAGCACCTCCCCCGGGACAGGGACTTACGAGCAGTACTTC. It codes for CASTSPGTGTYEQYF.

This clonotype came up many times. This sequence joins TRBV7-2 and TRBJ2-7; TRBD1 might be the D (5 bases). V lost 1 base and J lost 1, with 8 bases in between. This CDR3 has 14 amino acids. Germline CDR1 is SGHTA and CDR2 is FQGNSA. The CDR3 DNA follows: TGTGCCAGCAGCTTAGGACAGATTTCCTACGAGCAGTACTTC. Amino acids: CASSLGQISYEQYF.

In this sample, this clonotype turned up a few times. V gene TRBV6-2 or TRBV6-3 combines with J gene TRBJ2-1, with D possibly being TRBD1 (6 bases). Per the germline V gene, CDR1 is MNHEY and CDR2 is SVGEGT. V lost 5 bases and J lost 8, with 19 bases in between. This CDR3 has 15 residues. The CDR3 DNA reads TGTGCCAGCAGTGAGTGGGGTGTTGGGGGCTATGAGCAGTTCTTC. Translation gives CASSEWGVGGYEQFF.

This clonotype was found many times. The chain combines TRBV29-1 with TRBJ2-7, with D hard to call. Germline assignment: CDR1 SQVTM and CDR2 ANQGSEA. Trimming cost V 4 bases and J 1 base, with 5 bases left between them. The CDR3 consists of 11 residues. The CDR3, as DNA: TGCAGCGTTGGTGTGTCCTACGAGCAGTACTTC. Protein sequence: CSVGVSYEQYF.

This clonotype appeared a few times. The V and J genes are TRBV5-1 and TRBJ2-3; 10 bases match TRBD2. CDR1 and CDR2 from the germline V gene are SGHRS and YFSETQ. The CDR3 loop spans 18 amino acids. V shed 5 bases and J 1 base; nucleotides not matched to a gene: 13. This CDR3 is CASRVLAGPSGGTDTQYF. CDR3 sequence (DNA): TGCGCCAGCAGAGTACTAGCGGGGCCTTCGGGTGGCACAGATACGCAGTATTTT. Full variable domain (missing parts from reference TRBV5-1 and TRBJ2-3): KAGVTQTPRYLIKTRGQQVTLSCSPISGHRSVSWYQQTPGQGLQFLFEYFSETQRNKGNFPGRFSGRQFSNSRSEMNVSTLELGDSALYLCASRVLAGPSGGTDTQYFGPGTRLTVL.

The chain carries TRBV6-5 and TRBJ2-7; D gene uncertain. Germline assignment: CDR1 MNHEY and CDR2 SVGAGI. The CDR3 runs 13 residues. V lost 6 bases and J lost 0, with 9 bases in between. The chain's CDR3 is CASSGSSSYEQYF. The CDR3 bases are TGTGCCAGCAGCGGATCTAGCTCCTACGAGCAGTACTTC.

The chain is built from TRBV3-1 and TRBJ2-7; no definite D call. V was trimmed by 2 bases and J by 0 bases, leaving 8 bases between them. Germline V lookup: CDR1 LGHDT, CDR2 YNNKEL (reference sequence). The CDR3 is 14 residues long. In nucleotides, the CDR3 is TGTGCCAGCAGCCAAACACTCCACTCCTACGAGCAGTACTTC. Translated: CASSQTLHSYEQYF.

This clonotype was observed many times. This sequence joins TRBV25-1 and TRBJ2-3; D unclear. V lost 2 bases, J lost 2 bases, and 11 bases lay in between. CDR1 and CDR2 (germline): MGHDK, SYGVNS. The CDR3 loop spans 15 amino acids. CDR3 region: CASSERNMYTDTQYF. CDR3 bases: TGTGCCAGCAGTGAAAGGAACATGTACACAGATACGCAGTATTTT.

The CDR3 coding sequence is TGCAGTGCTAGGGGACAGCCTCCTGGGGGGGGCTCCTACAATGAGCAGTTCTTC. Its translation: CSARGQPPGGGSYNEQFF. The rearrangement uses TRBV20-1 and TRBJ2-1; D may match TRBD1 or TRBD2 (7 bases each). V lost 3 bases and J lost 0, with 21 bases in between. Per the germline V gene, CDR1 is DFQATT and CDR2 is SNEGSKA (reference sequence). The CDR3 is 18 residues long.

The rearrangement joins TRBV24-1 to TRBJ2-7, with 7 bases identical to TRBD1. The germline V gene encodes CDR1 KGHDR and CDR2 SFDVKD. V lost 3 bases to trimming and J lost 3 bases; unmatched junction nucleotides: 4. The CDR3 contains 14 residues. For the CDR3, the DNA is TGTGCCACCAGTGATGAGGGACAGCTCTACGAGCAGTACTTC. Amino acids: CATSDEGQLYEQYF.

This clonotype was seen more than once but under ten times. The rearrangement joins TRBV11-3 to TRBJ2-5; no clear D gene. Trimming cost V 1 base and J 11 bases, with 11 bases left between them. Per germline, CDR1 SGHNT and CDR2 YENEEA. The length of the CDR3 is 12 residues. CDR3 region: CASSLGIGEQYF. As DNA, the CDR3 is TGTGCCAGCAGCTTAGGGATTGGTGAGCAGTACTTC.

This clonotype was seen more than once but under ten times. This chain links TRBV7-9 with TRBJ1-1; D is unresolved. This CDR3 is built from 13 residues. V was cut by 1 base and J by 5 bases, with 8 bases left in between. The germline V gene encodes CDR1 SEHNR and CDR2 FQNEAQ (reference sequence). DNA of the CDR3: TGTGCCAGCAGCTTAGGCCGCCCGACTGAAGCTTTCTTT. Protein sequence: CASSLGRPTEAFF.

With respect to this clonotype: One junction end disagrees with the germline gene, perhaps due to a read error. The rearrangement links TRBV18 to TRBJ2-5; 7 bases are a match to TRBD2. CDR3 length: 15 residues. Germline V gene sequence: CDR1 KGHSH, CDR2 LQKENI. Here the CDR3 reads CASSPGGLIQETLYF. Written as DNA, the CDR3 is TGTGCCAGCTCACCGGGGGGACTAATCCAAGAGACCCTGTACTTC.

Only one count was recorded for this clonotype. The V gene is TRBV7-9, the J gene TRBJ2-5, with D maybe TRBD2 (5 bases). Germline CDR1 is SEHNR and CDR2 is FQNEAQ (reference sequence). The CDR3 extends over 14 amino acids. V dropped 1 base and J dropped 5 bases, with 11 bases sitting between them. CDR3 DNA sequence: TGTGCCAGCAGCTTAGATATAGCGATGGAGACCCAGTACTTC. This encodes CASSLDIAMETQYF. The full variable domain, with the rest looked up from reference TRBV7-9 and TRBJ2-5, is DTGVSQNPRHKITKRGQNVTFRCDPISEHNRLYWYRQTLGQGPEFLTYFQNEAQLEKSRLLSDRFSAERPKGSFSTLEIQRTEQGDSAMYLCASSLDIAMETQYFGPGTRLLVL.

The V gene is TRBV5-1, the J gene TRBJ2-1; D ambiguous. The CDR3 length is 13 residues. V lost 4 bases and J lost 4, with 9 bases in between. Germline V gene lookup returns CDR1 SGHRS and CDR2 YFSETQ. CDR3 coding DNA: TGCGCCAGCAGCGTGTGGGGTTACAATGAGCAGTTCTTC. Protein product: CASSVWGYNEQFF. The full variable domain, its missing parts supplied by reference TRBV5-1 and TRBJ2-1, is KAGVTQTPRYLIKTRGQQVTLSCSPISGHRSVSWYQQTPGQGLQFLFEYFSETQRNKGNFPGRFSGRQFSNSRSEMNVSTLELGDSALYLCASSVWGYNEQFFGPGTRLTVL.

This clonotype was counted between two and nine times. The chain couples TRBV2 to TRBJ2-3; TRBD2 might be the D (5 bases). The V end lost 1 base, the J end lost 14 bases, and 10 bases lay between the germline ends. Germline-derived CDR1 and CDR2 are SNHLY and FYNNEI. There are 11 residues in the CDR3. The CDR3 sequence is CASSEGERLYF. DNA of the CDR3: TGTGCCAGCAGTGAAGGGGAGCGGCTGTATTTT.